These 4 T cell receptor beta chains originate from one sample sequenced in a study of siplizumab effects on memory and regulatory T cells. Repertoires were generated with immunoSEQ multiplex PCR, while TCRdb's copy carries only in-frame clones and drops some. In the table there are around 72,000 clones, under 95% of which are singletons. The sequenced sample was CD8+ T cells sorted from blood. The source of these receptors is a human donor in good health.

V and J are TRBV29-1 and TRBJ2-3; perhaps TRBD2 as D (5 bases). Germline V gives CDR1 SQVTM, CDR2 ANQGSEA. The CDR3 extends over 14 amino acids. Trimming shortened V by 5 bases and J by 3 bases, and 15 bases separated the two germline ends. The CDR3 sequence: CSVTGKPITDTQYF. Here the CDR3 DNA reads TGCAGCGTTACGGGGAAACCAATTACAGATACGCAGTATTTT.

In its sample, this clone was seen a few times. The chain employs TRBV18 and TRBJ1-2, with D maybe TRBD1 (5 bases). CDR3 length equals 15 residues. V was clipped by 1 base and J by 4 bases, with 13 bases between them. Germline CDR1 is KGHSH and CDR2 is LQKENI. The CDR3 spells CASSPLQGGAYGYTF. CDR3 in DNA: TGTGCCAGCTCACCACTCCAGGGAGGGGCCTATGGCTACACCTTC.

This clone was seen only once. CDR3 nucleotides: TGTGCCAGTAGTATAGACCTACCGGCTGTCGAGCAGTACTTC. This translates into CASSIDLPAVEQYF. The chain couples TRBV19 to TRBJ2-7; D is ambiguous. Germline V gene data show CDR1 as LNHDA and CDR2 as SQIVND (reference sequence). The CDR3 length is 14 residues. Trimming pared 0 bases from V and 6 bases from J, leaving 12 bases between. Together with reference TRBV19 and TRBJ2-7, the CDR3 gives the full variable domain: DGGITQSPKYLFRKEGQNVTLSCEQNLNHDAMYWYRQDPGQGLRLIYYSQIVNDFQKGDIAEGYSVSREKKESFPLTVTSAQKNPTAFYLCASSIDLPAVEQYFGPGTRLTVT.

This clone was found a few times. This rearrangement joins TRBV19 to TRBJ1-5, with TRBD1 matching over 7 bases. CDR1 is LNHDA, CDR2 SQIVND, per germline (reference sequence). This CDR3 is built from 13 residues. V was clipped by 10 bases and J by 2 bases; unmatched bases: 5. CDR3: CAISGQGNQPQHF. DNA for the CDR3: TGTGCCATCTCTGGACAGGGCAATCAGCCCCAGCATTTT. Variable domain in full (rest from reference TRBV19 and TRBJ1-5): DGGITQSPKYLFRKEGQNVTLSCEQNLNHDAMYWYRQDPGQGLRLIYYSQIVNDFQKGDIAEGYSVSREKKESFPLTVTSAQKNPTAFYLCAISGQGNQPQHFGDGTRLSIL.